This T cell receptor beta chain stems from a study of response to subunit inactivated influenza vaccine (dated by TCRdb to between 2017 and 2018). Turning to the overall study: The study used deep quantitative T cell receptor repertoire profiling to track responses to a trivalent subunit inactivated influenza vaccine. What the study reported, not specific to this receptor: The authors suggested that each seasonal influenza vaccination may recruit only a limited number of new T cells.

The library was generated by RT-PCR. TCRdb names Illumina HiSeq 2500 as the instrument used. TCRdb took the public reads, trimmed them with fastp at Q25, ran MiXCR for clone calling and kept in-frame beta chains. Rows with a matching CDR3 protein are joined into one entry that keeps the most common DNA and genes. This sample gives a few hundred thousand distinct CDR3 sequences in total; about 11% of them show up just once. The ten most abundant clones make up approximately 10% of the sample. The germline V gene supplies CDR1 MDHEN and CDR2 SYDVKM. Trimming accounts for 4 bases at V and 3 bases at J, while the number of junction bases matched to no gene is 2. Including the terminal cysteine and phenylalanine, the CDR3 comprises 16 residues. This entry keeps only the CDR3 DNA: 48 bases, framed from base 1. The sample holds a few counts of this clonotype. Its antigen is unknown. No base quality values were provided; no much bigger clone lies one nucleotide off.

The same specimen was also included in a second study, on T cells expressing NK-cell markers. As that second study puts it: The TCR beta cDNA libraries were made using 5'RACE template switching, a step that added both a universal primer site and unique molecular identifiers. Three sorted T-cell subsets (CD3+CD56+NKG2C+, CD3+CD56+NKG2C- and CD3+CD56-NKG2C+) from roughly 8 donors had their TCR beta-chain repertoires profiled. Among the eight sequenced donors, only one was HCMV-seronegative, while the other seven were HCMV-seropositive. To restrict sorting to alphabetaTCR-expressing T cells, an anti-gammadeltaTCR antibody was added in several experiments. In more than five donors, the dominant CD3+CD56+NKG2C+ clonotypes ranked among the top 10 CD8+ clonotypes, making up roughly 1.0-7.0% of CD8+ T cells. Those dominant clonotypes were again the most abundant among CD3+CD56-NKG2C+ cells in a handful of donors, at about 28.3-65%. Whether the expanded NKG2C-expressing T cell clones were specific for HCMV antigens remained unclear. Randomly selected healthy volunteers, three men and five women, were used as the eight sequenced donors. To determine HCMV serostatus, a commercial ELISA kit was used to detect HCMV-specific IgG in serum. Ficoll density gradient centrifugation was used to isolate peripheral blood mononuclear cells from blood. For several donors, bulk peripheral blood T-cell repertoires were also sequenced from unsorted PBMC. Priming for cDNA synthesis came from the TCR beta constant segment, and two successive PCR amplification steps followed. Illumina HiSeq 2000/2500, MiSeq or NextSeq was used to sequence libraries as 2 x 150 bp reads. MIGEC was used to demultiplex reads and group the reads by UMI, and MiTCR was used to assemble and quantify clonotypes. To exclude erroneous sequences, any TCR cDNA sequence not supported by at least two reads was discarded. The tcR package was used for downstream repertoire analysis, and clonotypes were matched across fractions by CDR3 nucleotide sequence plus V segment. VDJmatch was used to annotate antigen specificity against VDJdb, with one amino acid substitution allowed in CDR3.

This receptor chain uses TRBV28 and TRBJ2-1, with 14 bases aligning to TRBD2. The TCR comes from a man aged 50 to 59 who received an inactivated influenza vaccine. Donor details come from another sample of the same person, matched by shared clones. The sample in question was PBMCs from blood, obtained on the day of vaccination. The CDR3 protein sequence reads: CASSWTSGGYYNEQFF. The nucleotide sequence reads as follows: TGTGCCAGCAGTTGGACTAGCGGGGGGTACTACAATGAGCAGTTCTTC. The CDR3 plus the reference TRBV28 and TRBJ2-1 genes for the other parts give the full variable domain: DVKVTQSSRYLVKRTGEKVFLECVQDMDHENMFWYRQDPGLGLRLIYFSYDVKMKEKGDIPEGYSVSREKKERFSLILESASTNQTSMYLCASSWTSGGYYNEQFFGPGTRLTVL.